The table lists the clone carrying this T cell receptor (beta chain) with a few counts. Libraries were prepared by immunoSEQ multiplex PCR; TCRdb keeps only in-frame clonotypes and omits some of them. This table holds approximately 110,000 clones, 88% found once. This sample was included in a study of blood T cell repertoires in COVID-19. As for the study in general: Researchers got acute and convalescent COVID-19 samples from the United States, Italy and Spain. T cells, B-cell-depleted T cells, or PBMCs supplied cDNA or gDNA.

Sequencing input: peripheral blood. This receptor was obtained from a woman aged 70-85 years who had recovered from COVID-19.

CDR3 amino acids: CASSLYTGTATSYEQYF. DNA of the CDR3: TGTGCCAGCAGCTTATACACCGGGACAGCGACTTCCTACGAGCAGTACTTC. This rearrangement joins TRBV7-9 to TRBJ2-7; 7 bases agree with TRBD1. CDR1 SEHNR and CDR2 FQNEAQ come from the germline V gene (reference sequence). Unmatched junction bases numbered 11, after V lost 2 bases and J lost 1 base. This CDR3 spans 17 amino acids.